The 27 T cell receptor beta chains below were found in one sample sequenced in a study of shared clonotypes between healthy human individuals. TCRdb's table, derived via immunoSEQ multiplex PCR, lists solely in-frame clones and lacks some. The sample consists of roughly 680,000 clones, 72% of them appearing once. The sample comprised memory CD4+ T cells sorted from blood. Subset in this sample: CD45RA-negative fraction. The source is a woman aged 30 to 39 in good health.

J is TRBJ1-5 and V is TRBV28, with 12 bases lining up with TRBD1. The CDR3 has 16 amino acids. Germline CDR1 MDHEN, CDR2 SYDVKM. The V and J ends lost 4 bases and 2 bases, in that order; junction bases with no gene match: 3. CDR3 DNA: TGTGCCAGCAGTTCGGGGACAGGGGGCCGCAATCAGCCCCAGCATTTT. This encodes CASSSGTGGRNQPQHF.

The chain carries TRBV19 and TRBJ1-1, with D uncertain. Trimming left V 5 bases short and J 5 bases short, with 12 bases between. CDR1 LNHDA and CDR2 SQIVND come from the germline V gene (reference sequence). The CDR3 has 13 residues. CDR3: CASSGSAGTEAFF. DNA for the CDR3: TGTGCCAGTAGTGGATCAGCGGGGACTGAAGCTTTCTTT.

This sequence joins TRBV4-1 and TRBJ1-2; D perhaps matches TRBD1 (6 bases). The CDR3 contains 15 residues. Per the germline V gene, CDR1 is MGHRA and CDR2 is YSYEKL. Trimming removed 3 bases from V and 4 bases from J, with 15 bases in between. The DNA of the CDR3 is TGCGCCAGCAGCCAGGACTACAGGGTTGCCTATGGCTACACCTTC. It specifies CASSQDYRVAYGYTF.

The chain links TRBV5-4 to TRBJ2-1; TRBD2 agrees at 11 bases. This CDR3 has 16 amino acids. Germline values: CDR1 SGHNT, CDR2 YYREEE (reference sequence). V was pared by 2 bases and J by 5 bases, with 6 bases of the junction left unmatched. CDR3: CASSFGATSGNNEQFF. Here the CDR3 DNA reads TGTGCCAGCAGCTTTGGTGCGACTAGCGGGAACAATGAGCAGTTCTTC.

The chain couples TRBV18 to TRBJ2-7; either TRBD1 or TRBD2 may fit D (5 bases each). In germline, CDR1 is KGHSH, CDR2 LQKENI. This CDR3 spans 14 amino acids. V lost 2 bases, J lost 2 bases, and 10 bases lay in between. CDR3: CASSPGTMAYEQYF. The CDR3 nucleotides read TGTGCCAGCTCACCAGGGACGATGGCCTACGAGCAGTACTTC.

This chain uses TRBV19 with TRBJ2-7; 10 nucleotides match TRBD2. Germline V gene data show CDR1 as LNHDA and CDR2 as SQIVND (reference sequence). The CDR3 runs 13 residues. V gave up 7 bases and J gave up 3 bases; unmatched junction bases: 3. Here the CDR3 DNA reads TGTGCCAGTACTAGCGGGAGTCTCTACGAGCAGTACTTC. This translates into CASTSGSLYEQYF.

The chain uses TRBV28 and TRBJ1-2, with 7 bases matching TRBD1. After removal of 8 bases from V and 6 bases from J, the junction contained 12 bases not matched to a gene. The germline V gene has CDR1 MDHEN and CDR2 SYDVKM. CDR3 length: 14 residues. The DNA of the CDR3 is TGTGCCAGCGGGCCCGCGGACAGGAGCCATGGCTACACCTTC. The encoded protein is CASGPADRSHGYTF.

The genes are TRBV10-2 and TRBJ2-3; 8 nucleotides agree with TRBD2. This CDR3 is built from 19 residues. Germline values: CDR1 WSHSY, CDR2 SAAADI. Trimming removed 1 base from V and 4 bases from J; junction bases left unmatched: 16. The chain's CDR3 is CASSEFGGGRLKSPDTQYF. As DNA, the CDR3 is TGCGCCAGCAGTGAGTTCGGGGGCGGGAGGCTTAAAAGCCCAGATACGCAGTATTTT.

V gene TRBV6-5 combines with J gene TRBJ1-3, with D hard to call. Trimming took 9 bases from V and 8 from J, leaving 17 bases between them. Germline lookup yields CDR1 MNHEY and CDR2 SVGAGI. There are 13 residues in the CDR3. CDR3 in DNA: TGTGCCAGTCCTAGTTACGTGGGAGACACCATATATTTT. It specifies CASPSYVGDTIYF.

This clone occurred once. The chain is built from TRBV5-1 and TRBJ2-1, with D perhaps matching TRBD1 (6 bases). Trimming took off 0 bases at V and 3 bases at J, with 10 bases between the two ends. From germline, CDR1 is SGHRS and CDR2 YFSETQ. There are 15 residues in the CDR3. The CDR3 is CASSLEGEFYNEQFF. The CDR3 nucleotides read TGCGCCAGCAGCTTGGAGGGGGAGTTCTACAATGAGCAGTTCTTC.

This chain links TRBV5-1 with TRBJ2-3, with TRBD1 matching 9 bases. Per germline, CDR1 SGHRS and CDR2 YFSETQ. The V gene end was trimmed by 2 bases and the J gene end by 3 bases; junction bases not matched to a gene: 10. The CDR3 runs 17 residues. The CDR3 sequence: CASSLFGDRARTDTQYF. The CDR3 region has the DNA TGCGCCAGCAGCTTATTTGGGGACAGGGCCAGGACAGATACGCAGTATTTT.

This clone was detected a few times. This rearrangement joins TRBV14 to TRBJ1-2, with D maybe TRBD1 (5 bases). From germline, CDR1 is SGHDN and CDR2 FVKESK. Trimming took off 5 bases at V and 4 bases at J, with 11 bases between the two ends. The CDR3 has 13 residues. The CDR3 region has the DNA TGTGCCAGCAGCGAAGGGGCAGTCTATGGCTACACCTTC. Its protein product is CASSEGAVYGYTF. The full variable domain, with the rest looked up from reference TRBV14 and TRBJ1-2, is EAGVTQFPSHSVIEKGQTVTLRCDPISGHDNLYWYRRVMGKEIKFLLHFVKESKQDESGMPNNRFLAERTGGTYSTLKVQPAELEDSGVYFCASSEGAVYGYTFGSGTRLTVV.

V and J are TRBV18 and TRBJ1-2, with a weak D call TRBD1 (5 bases). This CDR3 has 15 amino acids. The ends were cut back, 4 bases at V and 4 bases at J, with 16 bases in the middle. Germline lookup yields CDR1 KGHSH and CDR2 LQKENI. CDR3 sequence (DNA): TGTGCCAGCTCACTCGGGACGGACGAGGGCTATGGCTACACCTTC. Translated, it gives CASSLGTDEGYGYTF.

V usage is TRBV18 and J usage is TRBJ1-2; 8 bases fit TRBD1. Germline trimming cut 5 bases from V and 13 bases from J; bases unmatched to any gene: 9. Germline V gives CDR1 KGHSH, CDR2 LQKENI. There are 12 residues in the CDR3. CDR3: CASSRPQGVSTF. DNA of the CDR3: TGTGCCAGCTCAAGACCACAGGGGGTGAGCACCTTC.

The chain has TRBV18 and TRBJ2-2; 12 nucleotides agree with TRBD2. Trimming at V came to 6 bases and at J to 3 bases, leaving 5 bases not matched to a gene. CDR3 length equals 16 residues. The germline CDR1 and CDR2 sequences are KGHSH and LQKENI. The CDR3 is CASSLAGGLYTGELFF. The CDR3 coding sequence is TGTGCCAGCTCTCTAGCGGGAGGGCTTTACACCGGGGAGCTGTTTTTT. Full variable domain (remainder filled in from reference TRBV18 and TRBJ2-2): NAGVMQNPRHLVRRRGQEARLRCSPMKGHSHVYWYRQLPEEGLKFMVYLQKENIIDESGMPKERFSAEFPKEGPSILRIQQVVRGDSAAYFCASSLAGGLYTGELFFGEGSRLTVL.

Comments on this clone: The conserved final phenylalanine or tryptophan is absent from the CDR3, which likely points to a read error. The DNA is left out, because the CDR3 cannot be placed on it with certainty; the CDR3 is given as TCRdb lists it. The genes are TRBV7-1 and TRBJ2-6; TRBD1 reflects the table's D call only, with no check against the DNA. TRBV7-1 belongs to the ORF category, with a function that is uncertain. The CDR3 comprises 12 residues, both ends counted. CDR3 region: CASSVKSHKDKV.

A word on this clone: At one of its ends the junction is not consistent with the germline gene, which may arise from a read error. This chain connects TRBV16 to TRBJ2-6, with D possibly matching TRBD1 (5 bases). The V gene's germline CDR1 is KGHSY and CDR2 FQNENV. This CDR3 has 13 residues. Here the CDR3 DNA reads TGTGCCAGCAGCCAATCAGGGGACAACGTCCTGACTTTC. Translation gives CASSQSGDNVLTF.

As DNA, the CDR3 is TGTGCCAGCAGTTCTCTACAGGGTAGAAAACTGTTTTTT. This translates into CASSSLQGRKLFF. The chain carries TRBV6-6 and TRBJ1-4, with TRBD1 as a possible D gene (6 bases). CDR1 is MNHNY, CDR2 SVGAGI, per germline (reference sequence). This CDR3 has 13 residues. Trimming took 4 bases from V and 10 from J, leaving 13 bases between them.

V gene TRBV25-1 combines with J gene TRBJ2-3; 8 positions match TRBD1. Trimming removed 4 bases from V and 1 base from J; junction bases left unmatched: 4. From germline, CDR1 is MGHDK and CDR2 SYGVNS. The CDR3 is made up of 15 amino acids. CDR3 nucleotides: TGTGCCAGCAGTGCGCCGGGACAGGGCACAGATACGCAGTATTTT. Translating it yields CASSAPGQGTDTQYF.

Only a few counts were recorded for this clone. This rearrangement joins TRBV7-2 to TRBJ1-4; D not certain. CDR3 length equals 14 residues. Between the trimmed V and J ends, which lost 5 bases and 7 bases, there was a span of 14 bases. The germline CDR1 and CDR2 sequences are SGHTA and FQGNSA. CDR3 sequence (DNA): TGTGCCAGCAGCCCAACCAGCCCGGTTGAAAAACTGTTTTTT. Its protein product is CASSPTSPVEKLFF.

V and J are TRBV10-1 and TRBJ2-1; 8 bases line up with TRBD2. With 6 bases clipped from V and 4 bases from J, the junction kept 5 bases outside the gene matches. The CDR3 has 14 residues. Germline CDR1 reads WNHNN; CDR2 reads SYGVQD (reference sequence). CDR3 region: CASSSGSGYNEQFF. The CDR3 nucleotides read TGCGCCAGCAGCAGCGGGAGCGGTTACAATGAGCAGTTCTTC.

The CDR3 sequence is CASSTGTGNTEAFF. DNA for the CDR3: TGTGCCAGCAGTACCGGGACAGGGAACACTGAAGCTTTCTTT. The chain recombines TRBV6-5 with TRBJ1-1; 8 bases match TRBD1. Germline V gene data show CDR1 as MNHEY and CDR2 as SVGAGI. The CDR3 has 14 residues. The V segment lost 5 bases and the J segment 1 base; nucleotides outside the gene matches: 3.

The chain combines TRBV11-2 with TRBJ1-2; D remains unclear. V shed 0 bases and J shed 4 bases, with 9 bases lying between them. In germline, CDR1 is SGHAT, CDR2 FQNNGV. The CDR3 is made up of 14 amino acids. CDR3 coding DNA: TGTGCCAGCAGCTTAGATCCTAATATCTATGGCTACACCTTC. Protein: CASSLDPNIYGYTF.

This clone was counted between two and nine times. The chain carries TRBV19 and TRBJ1-5; 10 positions agree with TRBD1. Per germline, CDR1 LNHDA and CDR2 SQIVND (reference sequence). This CDR3 is built from 16 residues. V shed 5 bases and J 2 bases; nucleotides not matched to a gene: 6. The CDR3 loop reads CASSLRQGAGNQPQHF. The DNA for the CDR3 is TGTGCCAGTAGTCTAAGACAGGGGGCGGGCAATCAGCCCCAGCATTTT.

The chain couples TRBV5-1 to TRBJ2-2; D uncertain. CDR1 SGHRS and CDR2 YFSETQ come from the germline V gene. This CDR3 has 14 residues. Trimming took 7 bases from V and 0 from J, leaving 10 bases between them. As DNA, the CDR3 is TGCGCCAGCTATGGCGGATCGAACACCGGGGAGCTGTTTTTT. Amino acids: CASYGGSNTGELFF.

Details on this clone: Other DNA sequences in this specimen translate into the identical CDR3. This chain connects TRBV14 to TRBJ2-3; a possible D gene is TRBD2 (5 bases). The CDR3 is 15 amino acids. V was cut by 3 bases and J by 1 base, with 11 bases left in between. Germline V lookup: CDR1 SGHDN, CDR2 FVKESK. CDR3 loop: CASSHRLAGTDTQYF. DNA for the CDR3: TGTGCCAGCAGCCATAGGCTAGCTGGCACAGATACGCAGTATTTT.

The chain links TRBV13 to TRBJ2-1; 7 nucleotides align to TRBD2. V shed 2 bases, J shed 3 bases, and the junction held 13 bases outside the gene matches. CDR3 length equals 18 residues. Germline V gene sequence: CDR1 PRHDT, CDR2 FYEKMQ (reference sequence). The CDR3 nucleotides read TGTGCCAGCAGCTTATTCGGGGCGGGAGACTCAATCTACAATGAGCAGTTCTTC. Protein: CASSLFGAGDSIYNEQFF.